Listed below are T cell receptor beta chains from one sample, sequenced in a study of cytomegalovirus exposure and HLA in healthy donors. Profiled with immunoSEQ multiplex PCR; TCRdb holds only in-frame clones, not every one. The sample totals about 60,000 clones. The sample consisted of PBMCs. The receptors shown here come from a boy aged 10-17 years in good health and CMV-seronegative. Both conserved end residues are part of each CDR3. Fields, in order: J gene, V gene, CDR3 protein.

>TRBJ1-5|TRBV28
CASTGGTGGFNQPQHF
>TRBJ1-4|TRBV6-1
CASSEYGGREKLFF
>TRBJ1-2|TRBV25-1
CASTRTGTGYTF
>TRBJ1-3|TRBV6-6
CASQRTRDSHGNTIYF
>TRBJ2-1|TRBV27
CASSSTGSEQFF
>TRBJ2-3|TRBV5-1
CASSSLSGGASSQYF
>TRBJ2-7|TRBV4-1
CASSHRTGEQYF
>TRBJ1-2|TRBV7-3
CASSPSQGYGYTF
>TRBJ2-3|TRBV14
CASSQETNLGAYTQYF
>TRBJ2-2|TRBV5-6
CASSLPGLARRTGELFF
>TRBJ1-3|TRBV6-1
CASSERDRGQGGNTIYF
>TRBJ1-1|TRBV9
CASSVRPGGLGTEAFF
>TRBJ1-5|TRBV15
CATSLGRQGLTQPQHF
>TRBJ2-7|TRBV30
CASHRAVGEQYF
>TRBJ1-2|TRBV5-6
CASSFGGDHTF
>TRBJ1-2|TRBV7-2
CASSSTQGARFGYTF
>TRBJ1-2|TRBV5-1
CASSTETGVGYTF
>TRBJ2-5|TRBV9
CASSSAGGETQYF
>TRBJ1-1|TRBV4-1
CASSQKKSGGDTEAFF
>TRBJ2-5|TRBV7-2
CASSPMRGKGQETQYF
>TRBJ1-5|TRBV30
CAWSVEGVQPQHF
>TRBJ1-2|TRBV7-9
CASSLGGDRANYGYTF
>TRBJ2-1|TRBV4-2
CASSQGGGGDSYNEQFF
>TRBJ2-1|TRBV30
CAWSTSGGNEQFF
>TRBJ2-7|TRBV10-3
CAILASSGEQYF
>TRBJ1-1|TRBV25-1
CASSEWGGARDSTEAFF
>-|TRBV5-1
CASSPGQVVEQYF
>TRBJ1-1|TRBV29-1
CSVEGRGAFF
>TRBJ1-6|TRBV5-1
CASNPQGDSPLHF
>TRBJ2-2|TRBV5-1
CASSLAAVKSGELFF
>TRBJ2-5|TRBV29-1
CSVDEGLGETQYF
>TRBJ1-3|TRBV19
CASRAGGSGNTIYF
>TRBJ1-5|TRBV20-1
CSAPIQGAQHF
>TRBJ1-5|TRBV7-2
CASSLGVGRVDQPQHF
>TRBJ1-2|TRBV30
CAWRGGSRGYTF
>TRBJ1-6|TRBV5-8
CASSLTGTLNGSPLHF
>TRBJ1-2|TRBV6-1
CASSEEVPSYGYTF
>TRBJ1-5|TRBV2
CASSGAFNQPQHF
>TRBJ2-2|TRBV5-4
CASSLGTSSSGELFF
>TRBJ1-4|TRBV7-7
CASSRDRTNEKLFF
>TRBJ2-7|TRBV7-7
CASSPGGSAYEQYF
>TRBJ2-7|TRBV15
CATSRGGNRGYEQYF
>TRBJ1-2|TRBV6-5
CASSYSRGGYTF
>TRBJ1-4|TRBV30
CAWSGEGGEKLFF
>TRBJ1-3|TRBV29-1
CSVGSAGNTIYF
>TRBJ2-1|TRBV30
CAWSGGLADYNEQFF
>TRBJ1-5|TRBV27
CASSLGQKNQPQHF
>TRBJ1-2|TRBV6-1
CASSEADYGYTF
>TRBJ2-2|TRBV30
CALRTGGYTGELFF
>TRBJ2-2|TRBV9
CASSTGTSEHTGELFF
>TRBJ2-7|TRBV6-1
CASSYRQSSYEQYF
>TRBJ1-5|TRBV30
CAWRGSTGNQPQHF
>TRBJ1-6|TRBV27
CASSSLRDRAYDSPLHF
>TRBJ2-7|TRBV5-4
CASSRGTSGSYEQYF